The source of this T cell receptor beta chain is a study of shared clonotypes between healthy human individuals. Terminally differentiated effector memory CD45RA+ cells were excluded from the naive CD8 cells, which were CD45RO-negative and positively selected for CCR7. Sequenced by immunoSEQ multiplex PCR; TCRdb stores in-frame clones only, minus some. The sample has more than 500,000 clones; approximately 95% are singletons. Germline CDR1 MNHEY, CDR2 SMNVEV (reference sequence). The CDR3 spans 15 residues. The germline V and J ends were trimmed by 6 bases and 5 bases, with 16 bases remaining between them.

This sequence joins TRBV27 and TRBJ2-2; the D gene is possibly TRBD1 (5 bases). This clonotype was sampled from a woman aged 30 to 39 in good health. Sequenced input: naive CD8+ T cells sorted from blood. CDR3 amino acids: CASSPGALQTGELFF. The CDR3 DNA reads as TGTGCCAGCAGCCCTGGGGCCTTACAGACCGGGGAGCTGTTTTTT.